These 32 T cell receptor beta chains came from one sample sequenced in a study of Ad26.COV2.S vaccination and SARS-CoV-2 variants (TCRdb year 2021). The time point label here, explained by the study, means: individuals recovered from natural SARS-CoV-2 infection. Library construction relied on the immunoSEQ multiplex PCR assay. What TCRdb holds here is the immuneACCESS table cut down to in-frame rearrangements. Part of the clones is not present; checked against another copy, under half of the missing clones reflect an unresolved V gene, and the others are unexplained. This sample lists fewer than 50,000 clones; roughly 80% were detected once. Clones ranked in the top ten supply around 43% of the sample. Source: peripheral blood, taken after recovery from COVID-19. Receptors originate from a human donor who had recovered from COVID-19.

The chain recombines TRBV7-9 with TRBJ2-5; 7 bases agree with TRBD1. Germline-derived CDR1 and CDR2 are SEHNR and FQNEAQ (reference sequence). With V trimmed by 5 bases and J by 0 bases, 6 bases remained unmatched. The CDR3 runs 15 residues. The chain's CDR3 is CASSRAGGDQETQYF. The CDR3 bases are TGTGCCAGCAGCCGGGCAGGGGGAGACCAAGAGACCCAGTACTTC.

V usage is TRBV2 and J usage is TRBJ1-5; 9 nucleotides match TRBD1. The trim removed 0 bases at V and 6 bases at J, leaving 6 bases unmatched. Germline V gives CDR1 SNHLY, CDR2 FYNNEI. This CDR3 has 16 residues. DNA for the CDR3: TGTGCCAGCAGTGAAGCCAACAGGGGGCCATCTCAGCCCCAGCATTTT. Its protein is CASSEANRGPSQPQHF.

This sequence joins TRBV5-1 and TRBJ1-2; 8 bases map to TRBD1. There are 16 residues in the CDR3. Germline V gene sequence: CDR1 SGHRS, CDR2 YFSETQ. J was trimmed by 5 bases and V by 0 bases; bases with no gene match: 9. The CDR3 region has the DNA TGCGCCAGCAGCTTGGGGGGACCTCAGGGGGCTTATGGCTACACCTTC. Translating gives CASSLGGPQGAYGYTF.

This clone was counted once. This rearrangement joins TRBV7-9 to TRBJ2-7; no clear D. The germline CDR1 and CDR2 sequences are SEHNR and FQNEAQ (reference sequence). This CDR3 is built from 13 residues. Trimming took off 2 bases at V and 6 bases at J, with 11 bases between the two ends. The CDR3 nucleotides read TGTGCCAGCAGCTTATCCGGACCTTCCGAGCAGTACTTC. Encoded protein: CASSLSGPSEQYF.

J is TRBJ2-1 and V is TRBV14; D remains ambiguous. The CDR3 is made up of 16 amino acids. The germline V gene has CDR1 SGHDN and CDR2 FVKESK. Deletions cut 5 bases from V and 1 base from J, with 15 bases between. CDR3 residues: CASSFRPDRSYNEQFF. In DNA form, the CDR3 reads TGTGCCAGCAGCTTTAGACCGGATAGGTCCTACAATGAGCAGTTCTTC.

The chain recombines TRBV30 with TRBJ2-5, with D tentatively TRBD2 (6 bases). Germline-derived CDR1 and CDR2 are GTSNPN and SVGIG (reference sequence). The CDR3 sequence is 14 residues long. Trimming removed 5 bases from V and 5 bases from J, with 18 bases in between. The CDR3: CAWVPGGVGETQYF. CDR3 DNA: TGTGCCTGGGTGCCAGGAGGGGTCGGTGAGACCCAGTACTTC.

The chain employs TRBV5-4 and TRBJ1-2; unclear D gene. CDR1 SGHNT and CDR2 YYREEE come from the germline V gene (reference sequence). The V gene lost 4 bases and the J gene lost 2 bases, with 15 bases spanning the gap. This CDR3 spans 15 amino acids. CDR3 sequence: CASSPEFMGNYGYTF. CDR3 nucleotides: TGTGCCAGCAGCCCGGAGTTCATGGGGAACTATGGCTACACCTTC.

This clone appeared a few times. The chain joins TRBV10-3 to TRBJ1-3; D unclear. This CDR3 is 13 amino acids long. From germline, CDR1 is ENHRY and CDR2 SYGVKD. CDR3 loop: CATLETSGNTIYF. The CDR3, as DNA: TGTGCGACCTTAGAAACCTCTGGAAACACCATATATTTT.

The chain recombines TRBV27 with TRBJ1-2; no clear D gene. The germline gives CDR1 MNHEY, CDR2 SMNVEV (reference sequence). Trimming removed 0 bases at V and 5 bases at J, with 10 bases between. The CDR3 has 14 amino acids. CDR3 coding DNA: TGTGCCAGCAGTTTATCAAGAGACCTTTATGGCTACACCTTC. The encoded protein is CASSLSRDLYGYTF.

CDR3 loop: CASSFVWSSNEQFF. The DNA of the CDR3 is TGTGCCAGCAGCTTTGTCTGGAGTTCTAATGAGCAGTTCTTC. This chain links TRBV5-5 with TRBJ2-1; D ambiguous. Germline V gene sequence: CDR1 SGHKS, CDR2 YYEKEE (reference sequence). V lost 2 bases to trimming and J lost 7 bases, with 13 bases between them. The CDR3 spans 14 residues. Full variable domain (outside the CDR3, taken from reference TRBV5-5 and TRBJ2-1): DAGVTQSPTHLIKTRGQQVTLRCSPISGHKSVSWYQQVLGQGPQFIFQYYEKEERGRGNFPDRFSARQFPNYSSELNVNALLLGDSALYLCASSFVWSSNEQFFGPGTRLTVL.

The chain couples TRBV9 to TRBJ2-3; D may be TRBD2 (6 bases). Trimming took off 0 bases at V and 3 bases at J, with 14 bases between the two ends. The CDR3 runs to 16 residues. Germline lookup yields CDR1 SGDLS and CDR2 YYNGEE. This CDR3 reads CASSVVAGFGTDTQYF. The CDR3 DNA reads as TGTGCCAGCAGCGTAGTGGCGGGATTTGGTACAGATACGCAGTATTTT.

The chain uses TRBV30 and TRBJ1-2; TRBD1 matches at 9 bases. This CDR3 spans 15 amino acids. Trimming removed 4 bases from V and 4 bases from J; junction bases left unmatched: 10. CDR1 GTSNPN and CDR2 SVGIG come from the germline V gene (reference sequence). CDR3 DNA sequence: TGTGCCTGGAACATCGGGACAGGGTCTTTCTATGGCTACACCTTC. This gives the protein CAWNIGTGSFYGYTF.

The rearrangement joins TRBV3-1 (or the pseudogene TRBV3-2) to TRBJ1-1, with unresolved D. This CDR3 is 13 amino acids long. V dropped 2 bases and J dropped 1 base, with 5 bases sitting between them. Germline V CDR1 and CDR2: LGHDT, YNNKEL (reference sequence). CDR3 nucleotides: TGTGCCAGCAGCCAACTTACGAACACTGAAGCTTTCTTT. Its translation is CASSQLTNTEAFF.

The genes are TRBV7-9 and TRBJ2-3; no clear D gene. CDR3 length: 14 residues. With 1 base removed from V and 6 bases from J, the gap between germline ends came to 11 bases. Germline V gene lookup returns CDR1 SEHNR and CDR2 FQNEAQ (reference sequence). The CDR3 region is CASSLEVVPDTQYF. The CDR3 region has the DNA TGTGCCAGCAGCTTAGAAGTCGTGCCCGATACGCAGTATTTT.

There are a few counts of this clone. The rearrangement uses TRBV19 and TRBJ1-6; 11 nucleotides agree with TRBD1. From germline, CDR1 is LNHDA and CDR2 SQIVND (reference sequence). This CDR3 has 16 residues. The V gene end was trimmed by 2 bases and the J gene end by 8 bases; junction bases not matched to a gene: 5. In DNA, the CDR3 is TGTGCCAGTAGTATATCTTGGACAGGGGGCGATTCACCCCTCCACTTT. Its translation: CASSISWTGGDSPLHF.

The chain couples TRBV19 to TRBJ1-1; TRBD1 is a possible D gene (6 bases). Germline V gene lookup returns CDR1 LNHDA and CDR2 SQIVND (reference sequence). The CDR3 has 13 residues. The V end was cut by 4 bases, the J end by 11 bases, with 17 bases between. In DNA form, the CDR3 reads TGTGCCAGTAGTAGAGACAGGAGTTTAGCGGCTTTCTTT. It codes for CASSRDRSLAAFF. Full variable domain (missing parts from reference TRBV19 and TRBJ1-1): DGGITQSPKYLFRKEGQNVTLSCEQNLNHDAMYWYRQDPGQGLRLIYYSQIVNDFQKGDIAEGYSVSREKKESFPLTVTSAQKNPTAFYLCASSRDRSLAAFFGQGTRLTVV.

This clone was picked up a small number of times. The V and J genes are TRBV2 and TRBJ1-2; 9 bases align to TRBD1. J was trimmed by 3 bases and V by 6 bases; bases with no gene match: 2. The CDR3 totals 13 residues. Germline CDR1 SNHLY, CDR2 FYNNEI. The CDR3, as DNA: TGTGCCAGCAGGGACAGGGGCGACTATGGCTACACCTTC. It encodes CASRDRGDYGYTF.

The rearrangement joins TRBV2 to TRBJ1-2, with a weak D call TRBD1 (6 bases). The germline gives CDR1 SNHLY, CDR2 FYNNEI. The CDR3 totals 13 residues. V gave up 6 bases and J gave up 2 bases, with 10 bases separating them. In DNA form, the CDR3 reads TGTGCCAGCAGGACCAGGGGAAACTATGGCTACACCTTC. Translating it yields CASRTRGNYGYTF. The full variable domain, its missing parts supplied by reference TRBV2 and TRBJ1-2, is EPEVTQTPSHQVTQMGQEVILRCVPISNHLYFYWYRQILGQKVEFLVSFYNNEISEKSEIFDDQFSVERPDGSNFTLKIRSTKLEDSAMYFCASRTRGNYGYTFGSGTRLTVV.

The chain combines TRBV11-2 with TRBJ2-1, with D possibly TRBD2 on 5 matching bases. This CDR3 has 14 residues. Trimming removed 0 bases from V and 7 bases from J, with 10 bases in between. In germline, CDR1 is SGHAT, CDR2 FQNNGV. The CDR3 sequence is CASSLERTGNEQFF. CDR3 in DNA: TGTGCCAGCAGCTTAGAACGAACGGGGAATGAGCAGTTCTTC.

The CDR3 protein is CASSLDPSGMNTEAFF. In DNA, the CDR3 is TGCGCCAGCAGCTTGGACCCCTCGGGCATGAACACTGAAGCTTTCTTT. This rearrangement joins TRBV5-1 to TRBJ1-1, with D unresolved. CDR1 is SGHRS and CDR2 is YFSETQ in the germline V gene. The ends were cut back, 0 bases at V and 0 bases at J, with 12 bases in the middle. The CDR3 covers 16 residues.

The chain's CDR3 is CASSQGGTVQETQYF. DNA of the CDR3: TGCGCCAGCAGCCAAGGCGGGACAGTCCAAGAGACCCAGTACTTC. This chain connects TRBV4-1 to TRBJ2-5; possibly TRBD1 for D (7 bases). Trimming took 1 base from V and 1 from J, leaving 10 bases between them. This CDR3 has 15 amino acids. Per the germline V gene, CDR1 is MGHRA and CDR2 is YSYEKL.

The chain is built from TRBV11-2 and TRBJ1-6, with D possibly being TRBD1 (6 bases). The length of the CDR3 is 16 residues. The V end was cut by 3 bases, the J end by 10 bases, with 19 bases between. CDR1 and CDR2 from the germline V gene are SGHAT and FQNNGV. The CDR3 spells CASSFSSGADRSPLHF. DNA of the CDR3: TGTGCCAGCAGCTTTAGTTCAGGGGCTGATCGGTCACCCCTCCACTTT.

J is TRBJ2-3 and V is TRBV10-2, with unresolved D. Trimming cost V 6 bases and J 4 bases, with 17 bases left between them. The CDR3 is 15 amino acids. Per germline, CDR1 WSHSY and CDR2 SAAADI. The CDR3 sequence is CASRYGPTSADTQYF. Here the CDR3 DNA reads TGCGCCAGCAGATATGGGCCAACCTCCGCAGATACGCAGTATTTT.

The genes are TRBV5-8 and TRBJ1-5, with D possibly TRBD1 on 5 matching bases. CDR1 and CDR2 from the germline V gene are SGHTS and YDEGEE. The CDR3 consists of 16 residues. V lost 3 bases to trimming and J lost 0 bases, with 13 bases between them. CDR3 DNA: TGTGCCAGCAGCTGGGGCCGAGGATATAGCAATCAGCCCCAGCATTTT. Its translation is CASSWGRGYSNQPQHF.

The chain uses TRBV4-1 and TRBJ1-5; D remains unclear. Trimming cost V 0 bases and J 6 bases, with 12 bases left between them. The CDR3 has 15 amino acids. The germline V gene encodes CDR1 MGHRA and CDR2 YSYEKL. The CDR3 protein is CASSQEGRSGQPQHF. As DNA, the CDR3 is TGCGCCAGCAGCCAAGAAGGCCGGAGTGGTCAGCCCCAGCATTTT.

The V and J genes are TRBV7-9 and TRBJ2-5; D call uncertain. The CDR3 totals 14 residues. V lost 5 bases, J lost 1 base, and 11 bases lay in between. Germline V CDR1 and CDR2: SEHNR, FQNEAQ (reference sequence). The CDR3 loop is CASSPSIGQETQYF. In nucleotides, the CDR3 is TGTGCCAGCAGCCCCAGCATTGGCCAAGAGACCCAGTACTTC.

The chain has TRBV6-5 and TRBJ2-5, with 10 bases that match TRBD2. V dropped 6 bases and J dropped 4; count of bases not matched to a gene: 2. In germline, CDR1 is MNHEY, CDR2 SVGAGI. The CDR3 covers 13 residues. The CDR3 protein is CASSVAGGETQYF. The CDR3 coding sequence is TGTGCCAGCAGCGTAGCGGGGGGAGAGACCCAGTACTTC.

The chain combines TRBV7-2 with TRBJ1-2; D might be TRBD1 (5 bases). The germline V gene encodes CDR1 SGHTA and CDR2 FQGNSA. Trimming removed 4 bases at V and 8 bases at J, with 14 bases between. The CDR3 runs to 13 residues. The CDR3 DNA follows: TGTGCCAGCAGCTCTAGACAGTTTGGAGGCTACACCTTC. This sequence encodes CASSSRQFGGYTF.

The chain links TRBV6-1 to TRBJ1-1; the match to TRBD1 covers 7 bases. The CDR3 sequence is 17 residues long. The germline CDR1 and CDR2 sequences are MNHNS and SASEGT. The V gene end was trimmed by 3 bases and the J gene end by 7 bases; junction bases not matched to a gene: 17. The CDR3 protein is CASSDPLLSDRENEAFF. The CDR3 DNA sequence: TGTGCCAGCAGTGATCCCCTCCTCTCAGACAGGGAAAATGAAGCTTTCTTT.

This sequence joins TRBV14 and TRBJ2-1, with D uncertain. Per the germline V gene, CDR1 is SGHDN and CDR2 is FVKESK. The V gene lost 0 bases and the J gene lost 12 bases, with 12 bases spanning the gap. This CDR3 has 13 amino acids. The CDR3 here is CASSQDLGFGQFF. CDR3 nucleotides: TGTGCCAGCAGCCAAGATCTGGGGTTTGGGCAGTTCTTC.

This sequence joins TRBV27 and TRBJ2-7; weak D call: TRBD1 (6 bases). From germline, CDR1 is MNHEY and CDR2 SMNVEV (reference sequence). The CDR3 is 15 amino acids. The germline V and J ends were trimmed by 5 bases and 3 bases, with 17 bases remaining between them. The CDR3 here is CASSPTGHDLYEQYV. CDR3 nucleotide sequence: TGTGCCAGCAGTCCTACGGGACACGACCTCTACGAGCAGTACGTC.

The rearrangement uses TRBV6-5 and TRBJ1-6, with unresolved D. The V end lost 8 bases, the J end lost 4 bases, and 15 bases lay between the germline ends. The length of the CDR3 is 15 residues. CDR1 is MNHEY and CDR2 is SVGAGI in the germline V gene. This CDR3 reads CASSAAGAYNSPLHF. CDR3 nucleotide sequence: TGTGCCAGCTCCGCTGCGGGCGCGTATAATTCACCCCTCCACTTT.